A single sample is the source of the 18 T cell receptor beta chains below, sequenced in a study of T cell responses to AZD1222 COVID-19 vaccine. Generated by immunoSEQ multiplex PCR, the TCRdb table keeps only in-frame clones and is missing some. Of 150,000 to 180,000 clones in the sample, more than 85% were seen once. This specimen was peripheral blood, taken 28 days after the second AZD1222 dose. The receptors originated from an adult who received the AZD1222 COVID-19 vaccine.

The CDR3 reads CASRDGGRDGYTF. In DNA form, the CDR3 reads TGTGCCAGCAGGGATGGAGGAAGGGACGGCTACACCTTC. The chain uses TRBV12-3 or TRBV12-4 and TRBJ1-2; D is perhaps TRBD1 (5 bases). V lost 6 bases and J 8 bases, leaving 16 bases between the germline ends. The CDR3 covers 13 residues.

The chain uses TRBV19 and TRBJ2-6, with TRBD1 identical over 7 bases. The junction had 7 bases not matched to a gene; V was cut back by 5 bases and J by 0 bases. This CDR3 is built from 17 residues. Per the germline V gene, CDR1 is LNHDA and CDR2 is SQIVND (reference sequence). CDR3: CASSSGQFNSGANVLTF. The CDR3 DNA reads as TGTGCCAGTAGTTCGGGACAGTTTAACTCTGGGGCCAACGTCCTGACTTTC.

The V gene is TRBV6-5, the J gene TRBJ2-5, with a tentative D call TRBD2 (7 bases). The CDR3 extends over 14 amino acids. CDR1 and CDR2 (germline): MNHEY, SVGAGI. V gave up 7 bases and J gave up 0 bases, with 12 bases separating them. DNA for the CDR3: TGTGCCAGCAAATCGGGGGGCCACCAAGAGACCCAGTACTTC. The encoded protein is CASKSGGHQETQYF.

The rearrangement uses TRBV10-2 and TRBJ2-7; 7 positions match TRBD1. Germline loops: CDR1 WSHSY, CDR2 SAAADI. The trim removed 6 bases at V and 7 bases at J, leaving 12 bases unmatched. This CDR3 has 14 amino acids. CDR3 sequence: CASRRTGNDLEQYF. DNA for the CDR3: TGCGCCAGCAGAAGGACAGGTAACGACCTGGAGCAGTACTTC.

The gene calls are TRBV12-3 or TRBV12-4 and TRBJ1-1, with a weak D call TRBD1 (5 bases). The CDR3 runs to 13 residues. Trimming took off 0 bases at V and 8 bases at J, with 10 bases between the two ends. CDR3 coding DNA: TGTGCCAGCAGTTTAGCTTCGACAGAAGAAGCTTTCTTT. Protein product: CASSLASTEEAFF.

The rearrangement uses TRBV28 and TRBJ2-1, with 9 bases identical to TRBD2. With V trimmed by 8 bases and J by 8 bases, 13 bases remained unmatched. The germline V gene encodes CDR1 MDHEN and CDR2 SYDVKM. The CDR3 is made up of 15 amino acids. In DNA form, the CDR3 reads TGTGCCAGCCCCCCACGGGCTAGCGGGATCGATGAGCAGTTCTTC. As protein: CASPPRASGIDEQFF.

About this clone: Other nucleotide sequences from this sample produce the same CDR3. This rearrangement joins TRBV30 to TRBJ1-3; TRBD1 might be the D (5 bases). The germline V gene has CDR1 GTSNPN and CDR2 SVGIG (reference sequence). V shed 3 bases and J shed 0 bases, with 9 bases lying between them. There are 14 residues in the CDR3. The CDR3, as DNA: TGTGCCTGGAGCAGGGATAGCTCTGGAAACACCATATATTTT. Translating gives CAWSRDSSGNTIYF.

J is TRBJ2-3 and V is TRBV6-1; TRBD2 aligns across 12 bases. The CDR3 consists of 15 residues. Germline trimming cut 3 bases from V and 4 bases from J; bases unmatched to any gene: 2. The germline V gene encodes CDR1 MNHNS and CDR2 SASEGT. As DNA, the CDR3 is TGTGCCAGCAGTGAGACTAGCGGGGGAGCAGATACGCAGTATTTT. Its translation is CASSETSGGADTQYF.

This chain links TRBV7-3 with TRBJ2-1; TRBD2 agrees at 12 bases. V shed 5 bases, J shed 2 bases, and the junction held 7 bases outside the gene matches. This CDR3 has 17 residues. CDR1 is SGHTA and CDR2 is FQGTGA in the germline V gene. The CDR3, as DNA: TGTGCCAGCAGCCCCCGACTAGCGGGAGCTGCCTACAATGAGCAGTTCTTC. Amino acids: CASSPRLAGAAYNEQFF.

This clone came up a few times. The chain joins TRBV9 to TRBJ2-2, with a tentative D call TRBD1 (6 bases). V gave up 5 bases and J gave up 1 base, with 18 bases separating them. This CDR3 has 17 amino acids. CDR1 and CDR2 from the germline V gene are SGDLS and YYNGEE. CDR3 sequence reads: CASRAPSTGKNTGELFF. Here the CDR3 DNA reads TGTGCCAGCAGAGCCCCATCGACAGGAAAGAACACCGGGGAGCTGTTTTTT. Based on the CDR3 plus reference TRBV9 and TRBJ2-2, the full variable domain is DSGVTQTPKHLITATGQRVTLRCSPRSGDLSVYWYQQSLDQGLQFLIQYYNGEERAKGNILERFSAQQFPDLHSELNLSSLELGDSALYFCASRAPSTGKNTGELFFGEGSRLTVL.

The chain is built from TRBV24-1 and TRBJ1-1, with unresolved D. The ends were cut back, 10 bases at V and 4 bases at J, with 6 bases in the middle. The CDR3 has 10 residues. The germline V gene has CDR1 KGHDR and CDR2 SFDVKD. The CDR3 bases are TGTGCCACAGGAGGCACTGAAGCTTTCTTT. As protein: CATGGTEAFF.

This clone was counted once. J is TRBJ2-1 and V is TRBV7-9; the D is unclear. Trimming took off 2 bases at V and 7 bases at J, with 18 bases between the two ends. CDR1 is SEHNR and CDR2 is FQNEAQ in the germline V gene (reference sequence). The CDR3 sequence is 16 residues long. CDR3: CASSLTRLDLRNEQFF. The CDR3 nucleotides are TGTGCCAGCAGCTTAACGAGGTTAGATCTTCGAAATGAGCAGTTCTTC.

This clone appeared a few times. Because it lacks the conserved phenylalanine or tryptophan at the end, this CDR3 is likely a read error. The limits of the CDR3 on the DNA are not certain, so only TCRdb's listed CDR3 is given. The chain recombines TRBV20-1 with TRBJ1-6. Germline loops: CDR1 DFQATT, CDR2 SNEGSKA (reference sequence). The CDR3 has 10 residues if both end residues are counted. CDR3 amino acids: CSARVPMPVV.

V is TRBV6-5 and J is TRBJ2-7, with TRBD1 as a possible D gene (5 bases). Germline V gene data show CDR1 as MNHEY and CDR2 as SVGAGI. The V gene lost 0 bases and the J gene lost 2 bases, with 8 bases spanning the gap. This CDR3 is built from 14 residues. The CDR3 bases are TGTGCCAGCAGTTACTCGACAGTAGCCTACGAGCAGTACTTC. Residues: CASSYSTVAYEQYF.

V usage is TRBV18 and J usage is TRBJ2-2; 7 nucleotides line up with TRBD2. This CDR3 spans 16 amino acids. In germline, CDR1 is KGHSH, CDR2 LQKENI. After removal of 3 bases from V and 5 bases from J, the junction contained 9 bases not matched to a gene. CDR3 loop: CASSPSTGAGTGELFF. Here the CDR3 DNA reads TGTGCCAGCTCACCCAGTACAGGAGCGGGGACCGGGGAGCTGTTTTTT. The full variable domain, rest sourced from reference TRBV18 and TRBJ2-2, is NAGVMQNPRHLVRRRGQEARLRCSPMKGHSHVYWYRQLPEEGLKFMVYLQKENIIDESGMPKERFSAEFPKEGPSILRIQQVVRGDSAAYFCASSPSTGAGTGELFFGEGSRLTVL.

The J gene is TRBJ1-1, the V gene TRBV28, with D possibly matching TRBD1 (6 bases). The CDR3 consists of 14 residues. Trimming pared 5 bases from V and 1 base from J, leaving 11 bases between. CDR1 is MDHEN and CDR2 is SYDVKM in the germline V gene. CDR3 coding DNA: TGTGCCAGCAGTCAGAGGGGGTCGAACACTGAAGCTTTCTTT. The encoded protein is CASSQRGSNTEAFF.

The rearrangement joins TRBV11-2 to TRBJ1-1, with TRBD1 matching 10 bases. J was trimmed by 2 bases and V by 1 base; bases with no gene match: 7. This CDR3 is 17 amino acids long. From germline, CDR1 is SGHAT and CDR2 FQNNGV. The CDR3 nucleotides read TGTGCCAGCAGCTTAGGGATGGGGACAGGGGCCAACACTGAAGCTTTCTTT. Its protein product is CASSLGMGTGANTEAFF.

The rearrangement joins TRBV24-1 to TRBJ2-2; tentative D call: TRBD1 (7 bases). The V and J ends lost 3 bases and 5 bases respectively, with 15 bases between them. Germline V gene lookup returns CDR1 KGHDR and CDR2 SFDVKD. CDR3 length equals 16 residues. Here the CDR3 reads CATSDARAGGTGELFF. In nucleotides, the CDR3 is TGTGCCACCAGTGATGCCCGGGCAGGGGGGACCGGGGAGCTGTTTTTT.